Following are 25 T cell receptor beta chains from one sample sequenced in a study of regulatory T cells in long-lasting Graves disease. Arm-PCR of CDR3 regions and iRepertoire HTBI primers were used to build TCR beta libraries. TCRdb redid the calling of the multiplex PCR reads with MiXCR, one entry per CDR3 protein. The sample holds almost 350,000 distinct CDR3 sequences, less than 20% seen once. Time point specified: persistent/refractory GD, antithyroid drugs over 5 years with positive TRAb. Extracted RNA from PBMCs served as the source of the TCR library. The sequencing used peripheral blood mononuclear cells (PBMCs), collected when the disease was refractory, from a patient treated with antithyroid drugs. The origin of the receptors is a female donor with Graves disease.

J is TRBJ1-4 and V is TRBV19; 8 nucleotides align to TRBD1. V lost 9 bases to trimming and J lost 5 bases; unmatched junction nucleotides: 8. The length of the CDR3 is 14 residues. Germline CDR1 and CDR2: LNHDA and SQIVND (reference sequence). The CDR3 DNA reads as TGTGCCAGCAACCGACAGGGGAGGAATGAAAAACTGTTTTTT. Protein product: CASNRQGRNEKLFF.

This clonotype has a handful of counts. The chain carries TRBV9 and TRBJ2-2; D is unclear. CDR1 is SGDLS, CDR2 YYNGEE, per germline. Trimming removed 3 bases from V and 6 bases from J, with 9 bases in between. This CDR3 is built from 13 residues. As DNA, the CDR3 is TGTGCCAGCAGCGCCCACAGCCCCGGGGAGCTGTTTTTT. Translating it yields CASSAHSPGELFF.

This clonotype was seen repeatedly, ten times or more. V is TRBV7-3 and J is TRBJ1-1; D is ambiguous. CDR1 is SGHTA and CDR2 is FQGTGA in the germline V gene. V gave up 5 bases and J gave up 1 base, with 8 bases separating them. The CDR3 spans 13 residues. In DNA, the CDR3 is TGTGCCAGCAGCACCCGTCCGAACACTGAAGCTTTCTTT. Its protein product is CASSTRPNTEAFF.

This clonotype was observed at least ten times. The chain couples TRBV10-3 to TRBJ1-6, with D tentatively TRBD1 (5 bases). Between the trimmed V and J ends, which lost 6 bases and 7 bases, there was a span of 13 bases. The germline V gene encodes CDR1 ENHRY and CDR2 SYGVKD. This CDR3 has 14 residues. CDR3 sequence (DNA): TGTGCCATCAGAGGGCAGGGCCGAAATTCACCCCTCCACTTT. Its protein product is CAIRGQGRNSPLHF.

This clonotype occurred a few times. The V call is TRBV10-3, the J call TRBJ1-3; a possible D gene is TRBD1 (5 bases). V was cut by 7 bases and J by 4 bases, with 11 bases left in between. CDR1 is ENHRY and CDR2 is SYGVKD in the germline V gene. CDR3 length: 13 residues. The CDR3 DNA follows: TGTGCCATCACGCCGGGGGAAGGAAACACCATATATTTT. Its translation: CAITPGEGNTIYF.

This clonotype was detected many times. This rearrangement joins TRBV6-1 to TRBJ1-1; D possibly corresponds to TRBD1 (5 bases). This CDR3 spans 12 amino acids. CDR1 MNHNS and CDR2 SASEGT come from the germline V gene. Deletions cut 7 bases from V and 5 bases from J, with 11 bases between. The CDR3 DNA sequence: TGTGCCAGCACAGGGAGGGTGACTGAAGCTTTCTTT. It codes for CASTGRVTEAFF.

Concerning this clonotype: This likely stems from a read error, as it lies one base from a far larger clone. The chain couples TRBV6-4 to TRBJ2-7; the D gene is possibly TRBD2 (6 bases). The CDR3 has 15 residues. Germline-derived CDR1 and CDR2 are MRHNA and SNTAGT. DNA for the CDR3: TGTGTCAGCAGTCCCGCGGGGAACATGGGCTACGAGCAGTACTTC. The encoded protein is CVSSPAGNMGYEQYF.

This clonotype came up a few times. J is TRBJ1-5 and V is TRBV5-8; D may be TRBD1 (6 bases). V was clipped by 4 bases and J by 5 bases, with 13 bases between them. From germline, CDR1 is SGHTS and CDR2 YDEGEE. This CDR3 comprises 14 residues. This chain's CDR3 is CASSSSGADQPQHF. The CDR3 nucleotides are TGTGCCAGCAGCAGTTCAGGGGCCGATCAGCCCCAGCATTTT.

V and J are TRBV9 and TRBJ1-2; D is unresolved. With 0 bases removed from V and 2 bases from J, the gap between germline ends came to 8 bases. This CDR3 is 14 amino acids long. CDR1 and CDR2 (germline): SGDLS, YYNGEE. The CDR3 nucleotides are TGTGCCAGCAGCGTAGGTCAGACCAACTATGGCTACACCTTC. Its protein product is CASSVGQTNYGYTF.

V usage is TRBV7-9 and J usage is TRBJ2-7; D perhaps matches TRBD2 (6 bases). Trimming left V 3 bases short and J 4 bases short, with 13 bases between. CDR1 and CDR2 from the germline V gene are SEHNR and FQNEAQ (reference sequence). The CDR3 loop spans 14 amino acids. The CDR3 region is CASSFSGGRYEQYF. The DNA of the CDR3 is TGTGCCAGCAGCTTTTCTGGAGGGCGGTACGAGCAGTACTTC.

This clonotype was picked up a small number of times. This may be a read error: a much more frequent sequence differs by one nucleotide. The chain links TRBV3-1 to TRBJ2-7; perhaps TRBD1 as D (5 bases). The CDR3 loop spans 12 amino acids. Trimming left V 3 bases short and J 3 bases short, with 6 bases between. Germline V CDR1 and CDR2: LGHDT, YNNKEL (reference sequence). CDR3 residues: CASSQTDYEQYF. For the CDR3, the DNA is TGTGCCAGCAGCCAGACAGACTACGAGCAGTACTTC.

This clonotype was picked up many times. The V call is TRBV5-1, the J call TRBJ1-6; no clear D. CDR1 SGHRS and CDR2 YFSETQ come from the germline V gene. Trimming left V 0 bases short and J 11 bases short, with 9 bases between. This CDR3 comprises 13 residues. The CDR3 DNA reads TGCGCCAGCAGCTTGGGCGGCGTGCCACCCCTCCACTTT. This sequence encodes CASSLGGVPPLHF.

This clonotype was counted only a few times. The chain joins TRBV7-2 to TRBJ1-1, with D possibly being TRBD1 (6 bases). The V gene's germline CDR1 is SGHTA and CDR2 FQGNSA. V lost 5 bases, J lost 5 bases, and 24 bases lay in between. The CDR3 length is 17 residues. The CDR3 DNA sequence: TGTGCCAGCAGCCCCCGGGGGGGCAGAGTTATAGGAACTGAAGCTTTCTTT. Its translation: CASSPRGGRVIGTEAFF.

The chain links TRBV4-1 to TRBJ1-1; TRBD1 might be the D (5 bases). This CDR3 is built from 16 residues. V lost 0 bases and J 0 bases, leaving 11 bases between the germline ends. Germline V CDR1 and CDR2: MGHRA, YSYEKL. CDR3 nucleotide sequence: TGCGCCAGCAGCCAAGAGAGGGGCACGATGAACACTGAAGCTTTCTTT. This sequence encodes CASSQERGTMNTEAFF.

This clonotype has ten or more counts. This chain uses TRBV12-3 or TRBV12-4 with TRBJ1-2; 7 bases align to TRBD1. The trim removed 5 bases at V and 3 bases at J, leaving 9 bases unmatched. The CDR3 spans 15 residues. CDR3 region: CASSPRQGKDYGYTF. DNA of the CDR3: TGTGCCAGCAGTCCGAGACAGGGCAAGGACTATGGCTACACCTTC.

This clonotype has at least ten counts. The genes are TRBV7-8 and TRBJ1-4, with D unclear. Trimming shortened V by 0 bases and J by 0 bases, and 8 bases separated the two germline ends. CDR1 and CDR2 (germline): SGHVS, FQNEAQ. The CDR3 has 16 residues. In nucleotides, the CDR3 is TGTGCCAGCAGCTTAGCGCATCTAGCAACTAATGAAAAACTGTTTTTT. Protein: CASSLAHLATNEKLFF.

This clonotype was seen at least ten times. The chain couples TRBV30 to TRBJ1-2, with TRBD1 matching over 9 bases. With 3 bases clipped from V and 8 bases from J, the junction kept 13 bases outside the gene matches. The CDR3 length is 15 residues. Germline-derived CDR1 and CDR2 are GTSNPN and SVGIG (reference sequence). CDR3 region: CAWRTKLGTGRGYTF. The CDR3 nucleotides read TGTGCCTGGAGGACAAAGCTTGGGACAGGGAGGGGCTACACCTTC.

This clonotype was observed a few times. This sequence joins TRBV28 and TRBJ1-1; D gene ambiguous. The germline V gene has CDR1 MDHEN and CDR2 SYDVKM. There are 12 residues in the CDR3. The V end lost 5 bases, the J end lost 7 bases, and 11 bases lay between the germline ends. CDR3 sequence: CASSRLVGEAFF. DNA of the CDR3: TGTGCCAGCAGTAGACTGGTGGGTGAAGCTTTCTTT.

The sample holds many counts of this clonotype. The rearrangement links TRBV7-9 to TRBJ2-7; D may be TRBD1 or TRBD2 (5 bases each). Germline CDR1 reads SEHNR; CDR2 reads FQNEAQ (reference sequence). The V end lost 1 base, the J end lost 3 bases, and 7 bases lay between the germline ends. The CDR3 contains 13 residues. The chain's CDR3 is CASSLGDHYEQYF. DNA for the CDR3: TGTGCCAGCAGCTTAGGGGACCACTACGAGCAGTACTTC.

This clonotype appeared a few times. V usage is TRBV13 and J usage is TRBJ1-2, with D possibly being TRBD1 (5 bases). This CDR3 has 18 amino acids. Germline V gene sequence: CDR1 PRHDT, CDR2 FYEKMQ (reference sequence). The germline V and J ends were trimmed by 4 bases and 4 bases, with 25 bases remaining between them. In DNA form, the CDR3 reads TGTGCCAGCAGCTCTCTAACGGGGGAGGAAGTGGGAGGCTATGGCTACACCTTC. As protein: CASSSLTGEEVGGYGYTF.

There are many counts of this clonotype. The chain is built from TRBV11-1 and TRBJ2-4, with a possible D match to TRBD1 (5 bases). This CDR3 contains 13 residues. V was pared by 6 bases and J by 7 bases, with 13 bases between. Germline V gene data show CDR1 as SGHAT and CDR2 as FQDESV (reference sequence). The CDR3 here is CASSPGFDNIQYF. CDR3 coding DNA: TGTGCCAGCAGTCCAGGGTTTGACAACATTCAGTACTTC. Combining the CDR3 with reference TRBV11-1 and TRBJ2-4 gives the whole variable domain EAEVAQSPRYKITEKSQAVAFWCDPISGHATLYWYRQILGQGPELLVQFQDESVVDDSQLPKDRFSAERLKGVDSTLKIQPAELGDSAMYLCASSPGFDNIQYFGAGTRLSVL.

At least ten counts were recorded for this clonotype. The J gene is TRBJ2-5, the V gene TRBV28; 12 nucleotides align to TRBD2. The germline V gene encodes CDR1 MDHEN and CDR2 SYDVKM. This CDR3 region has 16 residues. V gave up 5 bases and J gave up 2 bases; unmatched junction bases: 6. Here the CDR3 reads CASSPPGLAGQETQYF. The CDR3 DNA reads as TGTGCCAGCAGTCCTCCCGGACTAGCGGGACAAGAGACCCAGTACTTC.

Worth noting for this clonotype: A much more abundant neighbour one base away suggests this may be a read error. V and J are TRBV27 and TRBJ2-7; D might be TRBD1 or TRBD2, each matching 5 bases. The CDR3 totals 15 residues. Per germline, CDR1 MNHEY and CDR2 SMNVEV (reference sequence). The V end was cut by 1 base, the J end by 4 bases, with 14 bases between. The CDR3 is CASSLFRDVWYEQYF. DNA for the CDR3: TGTGCCAGCAGTTTATTTCGGGACGTCTGGTACGAGCAGTACTTC.

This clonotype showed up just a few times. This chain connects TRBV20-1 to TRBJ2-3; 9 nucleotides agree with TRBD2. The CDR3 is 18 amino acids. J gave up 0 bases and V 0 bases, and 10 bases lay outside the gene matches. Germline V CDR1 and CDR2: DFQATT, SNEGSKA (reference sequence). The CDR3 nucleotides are TGCAGTGCTAGAGACAGCGGGGGGCGGTGGTCTAGCACAGATACGCAGTATTTT. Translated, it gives CSARDSGGRWSSTDTQYF.

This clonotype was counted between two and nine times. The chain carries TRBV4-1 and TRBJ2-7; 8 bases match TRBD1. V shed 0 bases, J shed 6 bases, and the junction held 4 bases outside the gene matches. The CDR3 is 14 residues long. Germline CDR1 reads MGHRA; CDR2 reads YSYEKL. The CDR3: CASSQDPDRVEQYF. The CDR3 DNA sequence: TGCGCCAGCAGCCAAGACCCGGACAGGGTCGAGCAGTACTTC.